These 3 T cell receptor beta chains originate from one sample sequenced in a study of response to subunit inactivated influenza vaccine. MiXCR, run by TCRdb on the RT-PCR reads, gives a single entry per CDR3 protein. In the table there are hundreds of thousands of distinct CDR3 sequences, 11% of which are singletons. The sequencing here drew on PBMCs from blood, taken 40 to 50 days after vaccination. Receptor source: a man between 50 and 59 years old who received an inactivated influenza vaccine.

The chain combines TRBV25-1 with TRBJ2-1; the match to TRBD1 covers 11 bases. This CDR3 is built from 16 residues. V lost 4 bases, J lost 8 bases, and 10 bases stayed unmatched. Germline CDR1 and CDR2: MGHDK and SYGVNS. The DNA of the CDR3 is TGTGCCAGCAGTGGTTTCACGGACAGGGGGCCGGATGAGCAGTTCTTC. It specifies CASSGFTDRGPDEQFF.

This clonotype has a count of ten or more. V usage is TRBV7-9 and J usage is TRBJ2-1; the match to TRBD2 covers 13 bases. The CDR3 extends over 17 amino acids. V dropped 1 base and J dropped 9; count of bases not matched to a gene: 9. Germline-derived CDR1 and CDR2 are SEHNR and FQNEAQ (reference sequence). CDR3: CASSLDGTSGIPTEQFF. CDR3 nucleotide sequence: TGTGCCAGCAGCTTAGACGGGACTAGCGGGATCCCCACTGAGCAGTTCTTC.

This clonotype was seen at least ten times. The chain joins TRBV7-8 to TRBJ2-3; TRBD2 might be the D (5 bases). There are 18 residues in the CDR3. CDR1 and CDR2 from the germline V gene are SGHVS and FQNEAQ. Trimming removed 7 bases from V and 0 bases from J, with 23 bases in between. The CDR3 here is CASNIGLGGSLSTDTQYF. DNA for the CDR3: TGTGCCAGCAACATAGGACTCGGAGGCTCGCTAAGCACAGATACGCAGTATTTT. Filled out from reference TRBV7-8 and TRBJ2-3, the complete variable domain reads GAGVSQSPRYKVAKRGQDVALRCDPISGHVSLFWYQQALGQGPEFLTYFQNEAQLDKSGLPSDRFFAERPEGSVSTLKIQRTQQEDSAVYLCASNIGLGGSLSTDTQYFGPGTRLTVL.